This record covers a single T cell receptor (beta chain). No antigen is known for it. The sample originates from a study of memory B cells and T cells in multiple sclerosis. After stimulus-free culture, autoproliferating CFSE-dim and non-proliferating CFSE-high T cells were sequenced separately. Cultures began with about 4.5x10^7 CFSE-labeled PBMCs, unstimulated for 6 to 7 days, with replicate wells pooled. The PBMCs received 0.5 uM CFSE and serum-free culture with no added stimuli. V shed 4 bases and J shed 4 bases, with 15 bases lying between them. CDR1 is SGHNT and CDR2 is YYREEE in the germline V gene (reference sequence). This CDR3 region has 14 residues. Repertoires were generated with immunoSEQ multiplex PCR, while TCRdb's copy carries only in-frame clones and drops some. The data contain fewer than 40,000 clones, 86% of them singletons. Points from the study as a whole: Shared clonotype counts depended on differing compartment clone-set sizes and were normalized.

This TCR was sampled from a human donor with multiple sclerosis. This chain uses TRBV5-4 with TRBJ2-7; tentative D call: TRBD1 (5 bases). Sample: PBMCs from blood kept in culture. The CDR3 DNA reads as TGTGCCAGCAGCCCCCCAGGGAACCTATACGAGCAGTACTTC. Translated, it gives CASSPPGNLYEQYF.